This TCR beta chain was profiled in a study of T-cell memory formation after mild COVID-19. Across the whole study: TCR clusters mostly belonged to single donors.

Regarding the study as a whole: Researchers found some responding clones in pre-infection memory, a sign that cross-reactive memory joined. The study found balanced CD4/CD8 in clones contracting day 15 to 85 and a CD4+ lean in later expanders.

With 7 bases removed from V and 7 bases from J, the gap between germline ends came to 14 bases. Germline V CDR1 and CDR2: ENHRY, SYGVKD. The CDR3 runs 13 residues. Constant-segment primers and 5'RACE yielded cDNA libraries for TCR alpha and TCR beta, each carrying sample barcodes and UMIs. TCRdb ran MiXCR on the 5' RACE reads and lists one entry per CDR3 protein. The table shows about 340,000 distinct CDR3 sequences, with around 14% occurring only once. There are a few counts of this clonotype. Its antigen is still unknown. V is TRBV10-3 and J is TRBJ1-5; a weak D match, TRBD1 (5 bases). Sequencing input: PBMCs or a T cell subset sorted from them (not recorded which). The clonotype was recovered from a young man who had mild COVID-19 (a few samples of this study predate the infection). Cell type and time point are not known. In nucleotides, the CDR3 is TGTGCCATCACTCAGGGTGCCGGGCAGCCCCAGCATTTT. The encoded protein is CAITQGAGQPQHF.